This TCR beta chain was recovered during a study of shared clonotypes between healthy human individuals. Donors were healthy HIV-negative adults without recent acute infections or vaccinations. Every immunoSEQ plate was one replicate of a subset's evenly spread DNA. As originally analysed: Filtering differed since immunoSEQ provided only junctions, with no quality scores. Measured with immunoSEQ multiplex PCR; TCRdb has only the in-frame clones, and not every one. That table gives V, J and clone size, and the DNA gave D and trimming. The table includes roughly 450,000 clones, 79% detected once. This clone was recorded at least ten times. Germline V gene data show CDR1 as LNHDA and CDR2 as SQIVND (reference sequence). The CDR3 runs to 14 residues. V lost 1 base, J lost 5 bases, and 8 bases lay in between.

Sequences were obtained from PBMCs. The source of this sequence is a woman in her thirties or forties in good health. Some clones in this sample may be carry-over from other donors' samples. The rearrangement uses TRBV19 and TRBJ2-2; possibly TRBD1 for D (7 bases). CDR3 nucleotides: TGTGCCAGTAGTATAGCAGGGGGGACCGGGGAGCTGTTTTTT. Its translation is CASSIAGGTGELFF. The full variable domain, completed using reference TRBV19 and TRBJ2-2, is DGGITQSPKYLFRKEGQNVTLSCEQNLNHDAMYWYRQDPGQGLRLIYYSQIVNDFQKGDIAEGYSVSREKKESFPLTVTSAQKNPTAFYLCASSIAGGTGELFFGEGSRLTVL.